Each of the 25 T cell receptor beta chains below was sequenced from the same sample in a study of shared clonotypes between healthy human individuals. Produced via immunoSEQ multiplex PCR; TCRdb's table is partial and in-frame only. The table includes about 1.1 million clones, around three quarters detected once. The sequencing sample was made of memory CD4+ T cells from PBMCs. The subset: CD45RA-negative fraction. These receptors all come from a man aged 18 to 30 in good health. Some clones in this sample may be carry-over from other donors' samples.

CDR3 DNA sequence: TGTGCCAGCAGTGAATATCTAGGAATGGAGCAGTACTTC. Encoded protein: CASSEYLGMEQYF. V usage is TRBV2 and J usage is TRBJ2-5; D unclear. Germline loops: CDR1 SNHLY, CDR2 FYNNEI. V lost 2 bases and J lost 11, with 15 bases in between. The CDR3 length is 13 residues.

This chain connects TRBV9 to TRBJ1-5; TRBD1 matches 9 bases. Germline-derived CDR1 and CDR2 are SGDLS and YYNGEE. After removal of 0 bases from V and 5 bases from J, the junction contained 9 bases not matched to a gene. This CDR3 comprises 17 residues. CDR3 coding DNA: TGTGCCAGCAGCGTAGGAACGGGACAGGGACTTGATCAGCCCCAGCATTTT. Amino acids: CASSVGTGQGLDQPQHF.

Comments on this clone: The same CDR3 can be traced to other DNA sequences in this sample. The chain couples TRBV7-3 to TRBJ2-2; D is uncertain. Germline V gene lookup returns CDR1 SGHTA and CDR2 FQGTGA. The CDR3 sequence is 14 residues long. Deletions cut 0 bases from V and 2 bases from J, with 4 bases between. CDR3 sequence: CASSLTRNTGELFF. Here the CDR3 DNA reads TGTGCCAGCAGCTTAACCCGTAACACCGGGGAGCTGTTTTTT.

The chain recombines TRBV10-3 with TRBJ2-3; 7 bases match TRBD2. CDR3 length equals 15 residues. Unmatched junction bases numbered 8, after V lost 6 bases and J lost 2 bases. Germline V gene sequence: CDR1 ENHRY, CDR2 SYGVKD. CDR3 residues: CAISPSSGNTDTQYF. The CDR3 nucleotides read TGTGCCATCAGCCCCTCTAGCGGTAACACAGATACGCAGTATTTT.

Concerning this clone itself: In the same sample, other DNA sequences code for this CDR3. This chain links TRBV18 with TRBJ2-7; D is ambiguous. The CDR3 consists of 11 residues. Trimming took off 4 bases at V and 1 base at J, with 2 bases between the two ends. From germline, CDR1 is KGHSH and CDR2 LQKENI. The CDR3: CASSLSYEQYF. CDR3 nucleotide sequence: TGTGCCAGCTCACTTTCCTACGAGCAGTACTTC. The full variable domain, its missing parts supplied by reference TRBV18 and TRBJ2-7, is NAGVMQNPRHLVRRRGQEARLRCSPMKGHSHVYWYRQLPEEGLKFMVYLQKENIIDESGMPKERFSAEFPKEGPSILRIQQVVRGDSAAYFCASSLSYEQYFGPGTRLTVT.

In this sample, this clone turned up once. Other DNA sequences in this sample translate to the same CDR3. The rearrangement links TRBV30 to TRBJ1-1; D might be TRBD1 (5 bases). This CDR3 is built from 13 residues. The V gene's germline CDR1 is GTSNPN and CDR2 SVGIG (reference sequence). V shed 0 bases and J shed 4 bases, with 9 bases lying between them. CDR3 sequence (DNA): TGTGCCTGGAGTGTTTTGGGGGGCACTGAAGCTTTCTTT. This codes for CAWSVLGGTEAFF.

The chain carries TRBV5-7 and TRBJ2-2; 11 bases align to TRBD2. TRBV5-7 is annotated as an ORF whose role is uncertain. The CDR3 sequence is 18 residues long. With V trimmed by 4 bases and J by 7 bases, 15 bases remained unmatched. The CDR3 DNA sequence: TGTGCCAGCAGCCGCCTAACGGCTAGCGGGAGGTCTGGCGGGGAGCTGTTTTTT. It translates to CASSRLTASGRSGGELFF.

The chain is built from TRBV4-3 and TRBJ2-7; TRBD1 aligns across 9 bases. Germline CDR1 LGHNA, CDR2 YSLEER. CDR3 size: 14 residues. Unmatched junction bases numbered 6, after V lost 5 bases and J lost 4 bases. CDR3 DNA: TGCGCCAGCAGCTACCGGGACAGGGAATACGAGCAGTACTTC. The encoded protein is CASSYRDREYEQYF.

As for this clone: The junction and the germline gene differ at one end; a read error may be behind it. The chain employs TRBV20-1 and TRBJ1-1; a weak D match, TRBD1 (5 bases). CDR3 size: 10 residues. CDR1 and CDR2 from the germline V gene are DFQATT and SNEGSKA (reference sequence). Here the CDR3 DNA reads TGCAGTGCTAGAGATGGGGCAATTATCTTT. It is translated as CSARDGAIIF.

This clone was recorded a few times. V and J are TRBV7-6 and TRBJ2-7; 10 bases are a match to TRBD1. V was pared by 1 base and J by 3 bases, with 6 bases of the junction left unmatched. This CDR3 is 16 amino acids long. Germline lookup yields CDR1 SGHVS and CDR2 FNYEAQ. The CDR3 reads CASSLDGGQGDYEQYF. The DNA for the CDR3 is TGTGCCAGCAGCTTAGACGGCGGACAGGGGGACTACGAGCAGTACTTC. The full variable domain, its missing parts supplied by reference TRBV7-6 and TRBJ2-7, is GAGVSQSPRYKVTKRGQDVALRCDPISGHVSLYWYRQALGQGPEFLTYFNYEAQQDKSGLPNDRFSAERPEGSISTLTIQRTEQRDSAMYRCASSLDGGQGDYEQYFGPGTRLTVT.

The V and J genes are TRBV5-1 and TRBJ2-2; 12 bases align to TRBD2. The germline CDR1 and CDR2 sequences are SGHRS and YFSETQ. The CDR3 is made up of 18 amino acids. Trimming took 0 bases from V and 3 from J; bases not matched to a gene: 6. The CDR3 coding sequence is TGCGCCAGCAGCTTGGGGCTAGCGGGAGGGCCCGACACCGGGGAGCTGTTTTTT. Encoded protein: CASSLGLAGGPDTGELFF. The full variable domain, its missing parts supplied by reference TRBV5-1 and TRBJ2-2, is KAGVTQTPRYLIKTRGQQVTLSCSPISGHRSVSWYQQTPGQGLQFLFEYFSETQRNKGNFPGRFSGRQFSNSRSEMNVSTLELGDSALYLCASSLGLAGGPDTGELFFGEGSRLTVL.

This clone has a single count. The chain has TRBV9 and TRBJ2-6; 7 bases match TRBD2. The CDR3 is 16 residues long. Germline CDR1 is SGDLS and CDR2 is YYNGEE. Losses at the gene ends were 4 bases for V and 0 bases for J; bases not matched to a gene: 4. CDR3 protein: CASSPGLFSGANVLTF. In DNA form, the CDR3 reads TGTGCCAGCAGCCCGGGACTATTCTCTGGGGCCAACGTCCTGACTTTC.

The rearrangement links TRBV5-4 to TRBJ2-7; 9 positions match TRBD1. The length of the CDR3 is 15 residues. J was trimmed by 2 bases and V by 2 bases; bases with no gene match: 5. CDR1 SGHNT and CDR2 YYREEE come from the germline V gene (reference sequence). CDR3 in DNA: TGTGCCAGCAGCTTAGGGACAGGGAGGACCTACGAGCAGTACTTC. Its protein is CASSLGTGRTYEQYF.

The chain is built from TRBV27 and TRBJ2-7; 11 positions match TRBD2. CDR3 length equals 15 residues. The trim removed 2 bases at V and 4 bases at J, leaving 4 bases unmatched. Germline lookup yields CDR1 MNHEY and CDR2 SMNVEV (reference sequence). CDR3 DNA sequence: TGTGCCAGCAGTTTAAGGGCTAGCGGGAGGTACGAGCAGTACTTC. Protein product: CASSLRASGRYEQYF.

The V call is TRBV7-3, the J call TRBJ2-1; weak D call: TRBD2 (6 bases). The V gene lost 1 base and the J gene lost 2 bases, with 9 bases spanning the gap. This CDR3 has 15 residues. CDR1 is SGHTA and CDR2 is FQGTGA in the germline V gene. CDR3 sequence reads: CASSLRLAPYNEQFF. The CDR3 nucleotides are TGTGCCAGCAGCTTAAGGCTAGCGCCCTACAATGAGCAGTTCTTC.

A single count supports this clone. The DNA for the CDR3 is TGTGCCAGCAGCTTAACTACCTCTAGGACAGATACGCAGTATTTT. Its protein product is CASSLTTSRTDTQYF. The gene calls are TRBV11-2 and TRBJ2-3; D call uncertain. The CDR3 spans 15 residues. V was cut by 2 bases and J by 3 bases, with 12 bases left in between. Germline V gene lookup returns CDR1 SGHAT and CDR2 FQNNGV.

This clone has only a few counts. The rearrangement links TRBV10-3 to TRBJ2-5; 11 nucleotides align to TRBD2. CDR1 and CDR2 (germline): ENHRY, SYGVKD. V gave up 5 bases and J gave up 4 bases; unmatched junction bases: 6. The CDR3 spans 15 residues. The CDR3: CAISLAGGVGETQYF. In DNA, the CDR3 is TGTGCCATCAGTTTAGCGGGAGGGGTGGGAGAGACCCAGTACTTC.

The chain recombines TRBV7-8 with TRBJ1-3; no clear D gene. Germline lookup yields CDR1 SGHVS and CDR2 FQNEAQ. Between the trimmed V and J ends, which lost 2 bases and 2 bases, there was a span of 4 bases. The CDR3 is made up of 13 amino acids. The CDR3 DNA sequence: TGTGCCAGCAGCTTAATCGCTGGAAACACCATATATTTT. As protein: CASSLIAGNTIYF.

This chain links TRBV11-1 with TRBJ1-1; TRBD1 might be the D (6 bases). Germline V lookup: CDR1 SGHAT, CDR2 FQDESV (reference sequence). This CDR3 is 15 amino acids long. Trimming took off 5 bases at V and 1 base at J, with 14 bases between the two ends. The CDR3 coding sequence is TGTGCCAGCAGCCAAACTTCGACAGGGAACACTGAAGCTTTCTTT. This translates into CASSQTSTGNTEAFF.

This clone was seen once. The chain uses TRBV5-1 and TRBJ1-5; D call uncertain. The CDR3 runs to 17 residues. The ends were cut back, 0 bases at V and 11 bases at J, with 24 bases in the middle. CDR1 is SGHRS, CDR2 YFSETQ, per germline. Written as DNA, the CDR3 is TGCGCCAGCAGCTTGGGGCCGGCTGGTCTCCTGAGGGAGGCCCAGCATTTT. As protein: CASSLGPAGLLREAQHF. The full variable domain, completed using reference TRBV5-1 and TRBJ1-5, is KAGVTQTPRYLIKTRGQQVTLSCSPISGHRSVSWYQQTPGQGLQFLFEYFSETQRNKGNFPGRFSGRQFSNSRSEMNVSTLELGDSALYLCASSLGPAGLLREAQHFGDGTRLSIL.

Worth noting for this clone: The sample contains more than one DNA sequence encoding this CDR3. The chain combines TRBV5-1 with TRBJ2-3, with 9 bases lining up with TRBD2. Per germline, CDR1 SGHRS and CDR2 YFSETQ. V was pared by 1 base and J by 1 base, with 1 base of the junction left unmatched. The CDR3 consists of 15 residues. CDR3 sequence (DNA): TGCGCCAGCAGCTTGAGACTAGCGGGCACAGATACGCAGTATTTT. Translating it yields CASSLRLAGTDTQYF.

The chain recombines TRBV7-2 with TRBJ2-3; 9 nucleotides align to TRBD2. V was pared by 5 bases and J by 13 bases, with 19 bases of the junction left unmatched. Looked up from germline, CDR1 is SGHTA and CDR2 is FQGNSA. The length of the CDR3 is 16 residues. CDR3 nucleotides: TGTGCCAGCAGCCATTCCGGGACGTCGGCGGGGGGGGGCAAGTATTTT. Its protein product is CASSHSGTSAGGGKYF.

The sample holds one count of this clone. The chain employs TRBV6-1 and TRBJ2-2, with 11 bases fitting TRBD2. Germline CDR1 MNHNS, CDR2 SASEGT. With V trimmed by 6 bases and J by 8 bases, 5 bases remained unmatched. This CDR3 has 14 amino acids. The CDR3 protein is CASRAGTSGGELFF. The CDR3 nucleotides are TGTGCCAGCAGGGCCGGGACTAGCGGAGGGGAGCTGTTTTTT.

The chain joins TRBV25-1 to TRBJ1-2; TRBD1 is a possible D gene (5 bases). Trimming stripped 3 bases from V and 4 bases from J, with 18 bases between. The CDR3 runs to 16 residues. The germline V gene has CDR1 MGHDK and CDR2 SYGVNS. The CDR3 DNA follows: TGTGCCAGCAGTGATCCAGGTTCGGGAAGGGGCTATGGCTACACCTTC. It yields the protein CASSDPGSGRGYGYTF.

The chain combines TRBV30 with TRBJ1-1; D remains ambiguous. This CDR3 has 13 amino acids. Germline loops: CDR1 GTSNPN, CDR2 SVGIG (reference sequence). V gave up 2 bases and J gave up 1 base, with 8 bases separating them. CDR3 protein: CAWSTTANTEAFF. CDR3 DNA: TGTGCCTGGAGTACTACAGCGAACACTGAAGCTTTCTTT.